This T cell receptor beta chain was captured by sequencing in a study of post-analysis software for immune sequencing data. This clonotype was seen a single time. One end of the junction varies from germline; a read error may be responsible. Tagging with unique molecular identifiers was a feature of the TCR beta cDNA libraries. TCRdb passed the PCR reads through MiXCR, listing each CDR3 protein once. The sample lists about 400,000 distinct CDR3 sequences; roughly 35% were seen once. The sequenced material came from blood. The TCR comes from a girl between 5 and 17 years old with multiple sclerosis.

As DNA, the CDR3 is TGTGCCGGCAGTCCCCGGGAATATTATAGCAATCAGCCCCAGCATTTT. Protein: CAGSPREYYSNQPQHF. The V and J genes are TRBV12-3 or TRBV12-4 and TRBJ1-5; D not resolved. CDR3 length: 16 amino acids.